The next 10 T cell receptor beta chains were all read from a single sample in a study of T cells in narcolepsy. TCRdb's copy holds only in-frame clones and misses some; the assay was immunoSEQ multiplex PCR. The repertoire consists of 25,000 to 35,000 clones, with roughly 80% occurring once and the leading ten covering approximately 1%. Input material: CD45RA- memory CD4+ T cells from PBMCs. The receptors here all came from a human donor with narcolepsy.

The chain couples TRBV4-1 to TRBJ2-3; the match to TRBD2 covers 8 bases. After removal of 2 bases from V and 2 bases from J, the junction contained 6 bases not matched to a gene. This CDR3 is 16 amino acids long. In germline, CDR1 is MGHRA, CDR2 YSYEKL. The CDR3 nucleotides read TGCGCCAGCAGCCAAACGGGCGGGAGGAACACAGATACGCAGTATTTT. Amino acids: CASSQTGGRNTDTQYF.

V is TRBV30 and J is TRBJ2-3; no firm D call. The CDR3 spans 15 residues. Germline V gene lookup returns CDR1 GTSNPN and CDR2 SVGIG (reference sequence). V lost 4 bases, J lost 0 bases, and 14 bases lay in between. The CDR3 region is CAWTRLDTSTDTQYF. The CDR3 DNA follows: TGTGCCTGGACACGACTCGACACTAGCACAGATACGCAGTATTTT.

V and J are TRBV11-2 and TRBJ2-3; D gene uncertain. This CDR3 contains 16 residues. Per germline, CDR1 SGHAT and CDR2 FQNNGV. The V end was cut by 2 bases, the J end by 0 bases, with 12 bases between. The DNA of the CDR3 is TGTGCCAGCAGCTTAAGGCTAGACCAAAGCACAGATACGCAGTATTTT. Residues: CASSLRLDQSTDTQYF.

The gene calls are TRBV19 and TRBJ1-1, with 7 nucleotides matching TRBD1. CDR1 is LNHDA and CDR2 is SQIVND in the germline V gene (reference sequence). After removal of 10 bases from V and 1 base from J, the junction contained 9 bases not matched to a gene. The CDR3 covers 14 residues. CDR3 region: CATIEGTENTEAFF. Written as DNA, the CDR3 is TGTGCCACTATTGAAGGGACAGAGAACACTGAAGCTTTCTTT.

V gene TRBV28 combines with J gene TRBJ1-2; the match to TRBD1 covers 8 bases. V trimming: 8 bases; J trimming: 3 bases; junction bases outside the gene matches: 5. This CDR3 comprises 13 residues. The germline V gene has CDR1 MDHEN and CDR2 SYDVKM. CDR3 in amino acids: CASETGADYGYTF. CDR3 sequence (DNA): TGTGCCAGCGAGACAGGGGCTGACTATGGCTACACCTTC.

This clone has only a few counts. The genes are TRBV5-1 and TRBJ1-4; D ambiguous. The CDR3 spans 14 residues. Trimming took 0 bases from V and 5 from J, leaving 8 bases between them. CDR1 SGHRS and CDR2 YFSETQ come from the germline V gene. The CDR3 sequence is CASSLEAQNEKLFF. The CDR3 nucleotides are TGCGCCAGCAGCTTGGAAGCTCAGAATGAAAAACTGTTTTTT.

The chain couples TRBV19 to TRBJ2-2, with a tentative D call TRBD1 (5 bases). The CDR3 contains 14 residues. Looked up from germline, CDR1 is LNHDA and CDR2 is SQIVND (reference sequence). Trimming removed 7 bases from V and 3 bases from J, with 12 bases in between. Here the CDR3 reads CASMWVGDTGELFF. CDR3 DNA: TGTGCCAGTATGTGGGTAGGGGACACCGGGGAGCTGTTTTTT.

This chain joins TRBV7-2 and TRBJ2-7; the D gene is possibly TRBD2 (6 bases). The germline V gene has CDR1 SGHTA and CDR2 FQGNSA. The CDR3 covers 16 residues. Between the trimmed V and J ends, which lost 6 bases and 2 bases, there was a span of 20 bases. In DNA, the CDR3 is TGTGCCAGCAGTCGTTCAGCGGGCAGGATCCCCTACGAGCAGTACTTC. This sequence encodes CASSRSAGRIPYEQYF. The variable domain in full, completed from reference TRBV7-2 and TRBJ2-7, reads GAGVSQSPSNKVTEKGKDVELRCDPISGHTALYWYRQSLGQGLEFLIYFQGNSAPDKSGLPSDRFSAERTGGSVSTLTIQRTQQEDSAVYLCASSRSAGRIPYEQYFGPGTRLTVT.

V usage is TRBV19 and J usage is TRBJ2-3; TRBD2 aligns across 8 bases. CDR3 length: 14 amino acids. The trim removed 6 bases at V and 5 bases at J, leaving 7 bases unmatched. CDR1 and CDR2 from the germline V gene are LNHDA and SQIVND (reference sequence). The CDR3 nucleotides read TGTGCCAGTAGCCAAGCGGGAGAGGGAGATACGCAGTATTTT. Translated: CASSQAGEGDTQYF.

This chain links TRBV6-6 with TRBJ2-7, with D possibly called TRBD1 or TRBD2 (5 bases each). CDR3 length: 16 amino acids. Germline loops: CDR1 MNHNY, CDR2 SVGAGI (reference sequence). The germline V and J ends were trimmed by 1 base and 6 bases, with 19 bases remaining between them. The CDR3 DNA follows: TGTGCCAGCAGTTACTTTCGGGGTACGCAGGGATCCGAGCAGTACTTC. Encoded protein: CASSYFRGTQGSEQYF.